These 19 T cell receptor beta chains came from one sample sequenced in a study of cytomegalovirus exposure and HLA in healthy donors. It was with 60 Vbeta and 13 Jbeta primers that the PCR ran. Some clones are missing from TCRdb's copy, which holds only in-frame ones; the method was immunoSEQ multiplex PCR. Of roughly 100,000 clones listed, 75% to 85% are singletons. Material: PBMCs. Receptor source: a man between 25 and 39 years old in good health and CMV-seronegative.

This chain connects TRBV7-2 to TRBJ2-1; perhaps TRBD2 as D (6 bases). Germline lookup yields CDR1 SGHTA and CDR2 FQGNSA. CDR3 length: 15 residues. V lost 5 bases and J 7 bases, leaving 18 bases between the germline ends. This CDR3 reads CASSVEPGVGNEQFF. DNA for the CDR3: TGTGCCAGCAGCGTGGAACCGGGGGTGGGAAATGAGCAGTTCTTC.

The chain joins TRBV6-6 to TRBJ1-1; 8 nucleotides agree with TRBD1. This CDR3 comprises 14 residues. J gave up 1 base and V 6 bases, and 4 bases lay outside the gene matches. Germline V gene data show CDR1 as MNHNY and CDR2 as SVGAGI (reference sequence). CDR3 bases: TGTGCCAGCAGAGCGACAGGGGAGAACACTGAAGCTTTCTTT. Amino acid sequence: CASRATGENTEAFF.

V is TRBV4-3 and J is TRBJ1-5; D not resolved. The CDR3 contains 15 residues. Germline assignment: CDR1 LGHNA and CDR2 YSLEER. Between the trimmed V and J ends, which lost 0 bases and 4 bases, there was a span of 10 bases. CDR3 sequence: CASSQDRDYNQPQHF. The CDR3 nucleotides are TGCGCCAGCAGCCAAGATCGCGATTATAATCAGCCCCAGCATTTT.

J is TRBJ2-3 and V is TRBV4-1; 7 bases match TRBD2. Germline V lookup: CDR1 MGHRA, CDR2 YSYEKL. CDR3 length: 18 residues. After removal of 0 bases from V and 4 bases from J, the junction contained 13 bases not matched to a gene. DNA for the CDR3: TGCGCCAGCAGCCAAGAACCTCCCCTAGCGGAGGGCGCAGATACGCAGTATTTT. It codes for CASSQEPPLAEGADTQYF.

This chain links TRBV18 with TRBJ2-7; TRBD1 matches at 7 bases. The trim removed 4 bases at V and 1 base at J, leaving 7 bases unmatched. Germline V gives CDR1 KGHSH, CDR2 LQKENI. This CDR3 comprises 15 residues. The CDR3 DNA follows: TGTGCCAGCTCACTTCCAGGGACAGTATCCTACGAGCAGTACTTC. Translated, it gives CASSLPGTVSYEQYF.

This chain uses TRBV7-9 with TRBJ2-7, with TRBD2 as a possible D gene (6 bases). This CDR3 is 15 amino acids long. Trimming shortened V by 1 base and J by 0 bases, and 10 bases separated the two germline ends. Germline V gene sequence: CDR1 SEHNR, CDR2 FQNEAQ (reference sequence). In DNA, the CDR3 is TGTGCCAGCAGCTTAGGGGACTTACCCTCCTACGAGCAGTACTTC. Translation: CASSLGDLPSYEQYF.

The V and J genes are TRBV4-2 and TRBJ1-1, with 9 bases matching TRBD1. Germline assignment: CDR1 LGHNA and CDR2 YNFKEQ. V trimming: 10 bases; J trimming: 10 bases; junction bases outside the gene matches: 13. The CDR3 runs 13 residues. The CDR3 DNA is TGTGCCAACTACAGGGGGCGCCCCCGTGGAGCTTTCTTT. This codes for CANYRGRPRGAFF.

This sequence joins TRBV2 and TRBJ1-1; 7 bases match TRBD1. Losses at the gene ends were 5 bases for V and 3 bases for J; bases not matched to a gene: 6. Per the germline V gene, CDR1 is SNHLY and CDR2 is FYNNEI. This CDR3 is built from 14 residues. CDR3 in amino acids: CASSPGQSYTEAFF. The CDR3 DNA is TGTGCCAGCAGTCCGGGACAGTCTTACACTGAAGCTTTCTTT.

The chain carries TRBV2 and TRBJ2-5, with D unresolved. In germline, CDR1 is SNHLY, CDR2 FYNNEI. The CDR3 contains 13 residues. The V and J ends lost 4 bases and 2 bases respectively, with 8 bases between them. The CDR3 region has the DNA TGTGCCAGCAGTGCCGACACACAAGAGACCCAGTACTTC. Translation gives CASSADTQETQYF.

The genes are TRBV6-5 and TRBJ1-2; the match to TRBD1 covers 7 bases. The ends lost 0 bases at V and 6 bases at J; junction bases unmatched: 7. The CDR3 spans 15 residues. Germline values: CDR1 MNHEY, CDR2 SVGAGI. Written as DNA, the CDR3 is TGTGCCAGCAGTTACTCAATAGGGGGCGGTGATGGCTACACCTTC. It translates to CASSYSIGGGDGYTF.

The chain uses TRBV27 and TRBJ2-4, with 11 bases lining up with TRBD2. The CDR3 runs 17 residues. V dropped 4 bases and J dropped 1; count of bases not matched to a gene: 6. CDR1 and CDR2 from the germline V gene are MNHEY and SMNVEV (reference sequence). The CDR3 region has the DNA TGTGCCAGCAGTTCACCTAGGACTAGCGGGGCCAAAAACATTCAGTACTTC. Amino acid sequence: CASSSPRTSGAKNIQYF.

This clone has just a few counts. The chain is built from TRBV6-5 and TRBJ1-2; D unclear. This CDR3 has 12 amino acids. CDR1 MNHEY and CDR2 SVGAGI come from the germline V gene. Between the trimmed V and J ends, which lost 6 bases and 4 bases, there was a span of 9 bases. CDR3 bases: TGTGCCAGCAGACATGGCCCCTATGGCTACACCTTC. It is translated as CASRHGPYGYTF.

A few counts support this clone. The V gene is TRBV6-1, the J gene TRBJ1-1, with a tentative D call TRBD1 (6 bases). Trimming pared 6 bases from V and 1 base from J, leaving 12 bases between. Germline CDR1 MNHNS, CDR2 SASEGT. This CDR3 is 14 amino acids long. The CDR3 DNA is TGTGCCAGCAGCACGGGACACAAGAACACTGAAGCTTTCTTT. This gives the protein CASSTGHKNTEAFF.

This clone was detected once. This chain's CDR3 is CASSLQAPEVTEAFF. For the CDR3, the DNA is TGTGCCAGCAGTTTACAGGCCCCAGAGGTCACTGAAGCTTTCTTT. The V gene is TRBV6-6, the J gene TRBJ1-1; a possible D gene is TRBD1 (5 bases). The CDR3 runs 15 residues. Trimming left V 4 bases short and J 4 bases short, with 16 bases between. Germline values: CDR1 MNHNY, CDR2 SVGAGI (reference sequence).

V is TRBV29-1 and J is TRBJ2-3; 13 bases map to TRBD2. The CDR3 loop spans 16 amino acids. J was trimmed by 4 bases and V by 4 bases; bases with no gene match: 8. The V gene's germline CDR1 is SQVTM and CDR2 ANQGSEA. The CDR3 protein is CSVAGGLAGLSDTQYF. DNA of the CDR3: TGCAGCGTTGCAGGGGGACTAGCGGGATTGTCAGATACGCAGTATTTT.

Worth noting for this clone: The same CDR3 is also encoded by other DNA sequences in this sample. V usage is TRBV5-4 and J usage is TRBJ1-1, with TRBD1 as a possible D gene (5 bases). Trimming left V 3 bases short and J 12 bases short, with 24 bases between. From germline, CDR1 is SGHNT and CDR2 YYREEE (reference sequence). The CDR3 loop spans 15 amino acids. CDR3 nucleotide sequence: TGTGCCAGCAGCTACGGGGCTGGGCCCGGGGGTGAGACTTTCTTT. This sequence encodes CASSYGAGPGGETFF.

The CDR3 here is CASSQDIGETQYF. The CDR3 bases are TGCGCCAGCAGCCAAGATATCGGAGAGACCCAGTACTTC. This chain connects TRBV4-3 to TRBJ2-5; no reliable D call. In germline, CDR1 is LGHNA, CDR2 YSLEER. This CDR3 has 13 residues. The V end was cut by 0 bases, the J end by 4 bases, with 6 bases between.

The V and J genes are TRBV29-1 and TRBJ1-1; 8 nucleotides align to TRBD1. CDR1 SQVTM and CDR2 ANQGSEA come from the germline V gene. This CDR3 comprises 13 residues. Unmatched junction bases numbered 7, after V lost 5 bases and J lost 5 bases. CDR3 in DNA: TGCAGCGTTAGATCGACAGGGGATACTGAAGCTTTCTTT. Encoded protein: CSVRSTGDTEAFF.

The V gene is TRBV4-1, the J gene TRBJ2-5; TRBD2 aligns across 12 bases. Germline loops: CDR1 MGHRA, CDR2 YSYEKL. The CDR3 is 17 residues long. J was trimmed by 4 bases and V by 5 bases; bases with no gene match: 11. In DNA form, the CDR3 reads TGCGCCAGCAGCAATTGGGCTAGCGGGGGGGCAAGAGAGACCCAGTACTTC. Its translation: CASSNWASGGARETQYF.